This passage covers 10 T cell receptor beta chains from one sample sequenced in a study of OX40 agonist ivuxolimab in advanced cancers. Measured with immunoSEQ multiplex PCR; TCRdb has only the in-frame clones, and not every one. This sample has about 110,000 clones, with roughly 89% found just once. The starting material was CD4+ or CD8+ T cells sorted from blood, obtained in a trial of the OX40 agonist ivuxolimab. These receptors originate from an adult with an advanced solid tumor such as melanoma, head and neck, liver or kidney cancer.

The gene calls are TRBV6-5 and TRBJ1-3; D remains unclear. The ends were cut back, 0 bases at V and 2 bases at J, with 5 bases in the middle. The CDR3 consists of 14 residues. Germline V gene sequence: CDR1 MNHEY, CDR2 SVGAGI. The CDR3 is CASSYSRPGNTIYF. CDR3 DNA sequence: TGTGCCAGCAGTTACTCGCGTCCTGGAAACACCATATATTTT.

This chain uses TRBV5-1 with TRBJ1-1; 8 nucleotides match TRBD1. The V gene's germline CDR1 is SGHRS and CDR2 YFSETQ. After removal of 4 bases from V and 4 bases from J, the junction contained 6 bases not matched to a gene. The CDR3 extends over 14 amino acids. The CDR3 is CASSQGALSTEAFF. The CDR3 nucleotides read TGCGCCAGCAGCCAGGGGGCCTTGAGCACTGAAGCTTTCTTT.

The chain is built from TRBV6-6 and TRBJ1-1, with 7 bases identical to TRBD1. This CDR3 is 15 amino acids long. Per the germline V gene, CDR1 is MNHNY and CDR2 is SVGAGI (reference sequence). With 3 bases clipped from V and 4 bases from J, the junction kept 8 bases outside the gene matches. CDR3 sequence reads: CASSYIGTAGTEAFF. For the CDR3, the DNA is TGTGCCAGCAGTTATATTGGGACAGCGGGCACTGAAGCTTTCTTT.

This clone appeared once. The CDR3 coding sequence is TGCGCCAGCAGCTTGGGTCGGGTGGCGTTCTATGGCTACACCTTC. Translated: CASSLGRVAFYGYTF. The chain joins TRBV5-1 to TRBJ1-2; D is unresolved. The CDR3 is 15 amino acids. The V and J ends lost 0 bases and 4 bases respectively, with 13 bases between them. Germline V gene sequence: CDR1 SGHRS, CDR2 YFSETQ.

The V and J genes are TRBV5-1 and TRBJ1-2, with D uncertain. V lost 0 bases to trimming and J lost 0 bases, with 6 bases between them. The CDR3 totals 14 residues. The germline gives CDR1 SGHRS, CDR2 YFSETQ. The CDR3 reads CASSLERTNYGYTF. In nucleotides, the CDR3 is TGCGCCAGCAGCTTGGAAAGAACTAACTATGGCTACACCTTC.

The chain recombines TRBV15 with TRBJ1-5, with TRBD1 matching over 9 bases. V gave up 8 bases and J gave up 5 bases; unmatched junction bases: 7. The CDR3 runs to 14 residues. Per the germline V gene, CDR1 is LNHNV and CDR2 is YYDKDF (reference sequence). The CDR3 sequence: CATVTDRGDQPQHF. The CDR3 nucleotides read TGTGCCACCGTAACGGACAGGGGCGATCAGCCCCAGCATTTT.

J is TRBJ1-4 and V is TRBV10-3; no definite D call. Trimming removed 5 bases at V and 0 bases at J, with 4 bases between. Germline V gene sequence: CDR1 ENHRY, CDR2 SYGVKD. The CDR3 sequence is 13 residues long. The CDR3 here is CAISTSTNEKLFF. DNA of the CDR3: TGTGCCATCAGTACCTCAACTAATGAAAAACTGTTTTTT.

The gene calls are TRBV2 and TRBJ2-7; D is ambiguous. The CDR3 is made up of 14 amino acids. Germline V lookup: CDR1 SNHLY, CDR2 FYNNEI. V was shortened by 4 bases and J by 3 bases, with 13 bases between the two germline ends. The CDR3 spells CASSVPPGGYEQYF. The CDR3 nucleotides read TGTGCCAGCAGTGTTCCCCCCGGCGGCTACGAGCAGTACTTC. The variable domain in full, with the rest retrieved from reference TRBV2 and TRBJ2-7, is EPEVTQTPSHQVTQMGQEVILRCVPISNHLYFYWYRQILGQKVEFLVSFYNNEISEKSEIFDDQFSVERPDGSNFTLKIRSTKLEDSAMYFCASSVPPGGYEQYFGPGTRLTVT.

The rearrangement uses TRBV19 and TRBJ1-1, with 7 bases fitting TRBD1. V trimming: 7 bases; J trimming: 1 base; junction bases outside the gene matches: 6. The germline V gene encodes CDR1 LNHDA and CDR2 SQIVND (reference sequence). This CDR3 has 14 amino acids. For the CDR3, the DNA is TGTGCCAGTACCTGGGACAGAAGGAACACTGAAGCTTTCTTT. This translates into CASTWDRRNTEAFF.

The chain combines TRBV7-9 with TRBJ2-1, with D perhaps TRBD1 or TRBD2 (5 bases each). Trimming cost V 5 bases and J 0 bases, with 14 bases left between them. Germline CDR1 and CDR2: SEHNR and FQNEAQ (reference sequence). The CDR3 sequence is 16 residues long. DNA for the CDR3: TGTGCCAGCAGCAAGGGGACCACCAGCTCCTACAATGAGCAGTTCTTC. It encodes CASSKGTTSSYNEQFF.